This T cell receptor beta chain stems from a study of human T cells and chemical hapten exposure (dated by TCRdb to the early 2020s). The study in broad terms: For sensitization, 2% DPC in acetone was applied to a roughly 2 cm by roughly 2 cm area of upper inner arm skin. Throughout the roughly 25-week study period, patients were also given weekly therapeutic DPC doses on the scalp. Patch testing was done on the upper back using Finn chambers containing 0.01% DPC, and results were scored after 6 days according to International Contact Dermatitis Research Group standards. The patient cohort, mostly female, included alopecia areata with under or over 50% scalp involvement, alopecia totalis and alopecia universalis. Libraries were pooled for sequencing, and per-sample TCR yields varied mainly because of small differences in library volumes within the pool. The study tracked peripheral blood TCR repertoire changes in vivo during primary and secondary sensitization to the hapten diphenylcyclopropenone (DPC) in alopecia patients. Patient blood was sampled pre-sensitization (week 0) and at 2, 6 and about 24 weeks after DPC sensitization. About 28 alopecia patients gave blood for TCR sequencing at one to four time points (pre-sensitization, 2, 6 and 24 weeks).

CDR3 length: 17 amino acids, cysteine to phenylalanine. Only the CDR3 portion is preserved as DNA: 51 bases, with reading frame beginning at the first base. The CDR1 and CDR2 encoded by the germline V gene are LGHNT and FRNRAP. V and J are trimmed by 0 bases and 3 bases, and the gene matches miss 8 bases of the junction. Library method: RACE. Sequencing was performed on a NextSeq 500. During library preparation, unique molecular identifiers were attached to individual cDNA molecules so that TCRs could be counted quantitatively and reproducibly. For every blood RNA sample, sequencing covered both the TCR alpha and TCR beta chains. Per the original workflow: The median number of TCRs per sample was roughly 94,000, ranging from roughly 20,000 to 690,600. The Decombinator software suite was used to annotate the V, J and CDR3 of the TCR reads. Every sample was subsampled to the same number of TCRs (28,000) for the PS versus PT1 abundance plots. TCRs were defined as expanded if absent before sensitization and observed at least eight times at the 2-week time point. In-frame beta chains were kept once TCRdb had trimmed the public reads at Q25 with fastp and called clones with MiXCR. Every CDR3 protein is listed once, alongside the most common genes and DNA of its rows. For this entry, the V and J calls and clone size follow TCRdb and not the study's own pipeline. For this sample there are about 350,000 distinct CDR3 sequences; about 5.4% appear just once. 7% to 10% of the sample lies in the top ten.

What the authors observed across the whole study: Patch test score correlated positively with the number of PT1 expanded TCRs, reaching significance at thresholds 8, 16 and 32 but not at 4. All patients had alopecia, a presumed autoimmune disease, so their immune response might differ from that of healthy individuals. After repeated subsampling, changes were observed in the strength of the expansion versus patch-test correlation and in the threshold at which the correlation became significant. DPC sensitization did not change the number of TCRs with a frequency above 1 in 1000, and there was no evidence of changes in global repertoire structure. Expanded TCRs formed significantly more large CDR3 similarity clusters than pre-sensitization or healthy control sets, consistent with antigen-driven responses.

This clonotype was recorded a few times. Its cognate antigen has yet to be identified. The input lacks base qualities; no much larger clone sits a single base away. Taken with the paper, the label for time point translates to: pre-sensitization, week 0. The sample's treatment or condition label is to be understood as: therapeutic diphenylcyclopropenone sensitization with weekly scalp DPC. At each patch-test visit, blood was drawn before the patch test was applied. Eligible patients were aged 18 to 70, diagnosed with alopecia, deemed suitable for DPC therapy, and excluded if pregnant. Total RNA was extracted from unfractionated whole blood collected in Tempus Blood RNA tubes.

Recombination linked TRBV12-5 to TRBJ2-3; TRBD1 agrees with 8 junctional bases. This clonotype was obtained from a woman younger than 35 with alopecia areata. Some clones in this sample may be carry-over from other donors' samples. The sample here was whole blood, taken in connection with sensitization to the hapten diphenylcyclopropenone (DPC). The CDR3 in this case is CASGLVRGQEATDTQYF. The bases read TGTGCTAGTGGTTTGGTACGGGGACAGGAGGCGACAGATACGCAGTATTTT. The variable domain in full, with residues beyond the CDR3 obtained from the reference TRBV12-5 and TRBJ2-3 genes, is DARVTQTPRHKVTEMGQEVTMRCQPILGHNTVFWYRQTMMQGLELLAYFRNRAPLDDSGMPKDRFSAEMPDATLATLKIQPSEPRDSAVYFCASGLVRGQEATDTQYFGPGTRLTVL.